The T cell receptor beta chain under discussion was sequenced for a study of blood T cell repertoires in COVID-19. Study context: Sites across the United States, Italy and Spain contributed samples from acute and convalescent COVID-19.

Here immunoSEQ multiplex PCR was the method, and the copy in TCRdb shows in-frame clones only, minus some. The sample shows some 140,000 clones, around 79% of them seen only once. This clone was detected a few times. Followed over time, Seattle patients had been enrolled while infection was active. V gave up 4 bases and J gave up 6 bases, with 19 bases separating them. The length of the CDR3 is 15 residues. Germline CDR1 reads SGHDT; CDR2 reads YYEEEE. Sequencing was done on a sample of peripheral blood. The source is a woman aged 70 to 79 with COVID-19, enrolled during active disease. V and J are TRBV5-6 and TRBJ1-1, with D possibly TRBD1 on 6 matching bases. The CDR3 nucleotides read TGTGCCAGCAGCCCCCCCGGGACATTGTCGGCTGAAGCTTTCTTT. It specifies CASSPPGTLSAEAFF. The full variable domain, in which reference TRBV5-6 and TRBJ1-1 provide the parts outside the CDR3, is DAGVTQSPTHLIKTRGQQVTLRCSPKSGHDTVSWYQQALGQGPQFIFQYYEEEERQRGNFPDRFSGHQFPNYSSELNVNALLLGDSALYLCASSPPGTLSAEAFFGQGTRLTVV.